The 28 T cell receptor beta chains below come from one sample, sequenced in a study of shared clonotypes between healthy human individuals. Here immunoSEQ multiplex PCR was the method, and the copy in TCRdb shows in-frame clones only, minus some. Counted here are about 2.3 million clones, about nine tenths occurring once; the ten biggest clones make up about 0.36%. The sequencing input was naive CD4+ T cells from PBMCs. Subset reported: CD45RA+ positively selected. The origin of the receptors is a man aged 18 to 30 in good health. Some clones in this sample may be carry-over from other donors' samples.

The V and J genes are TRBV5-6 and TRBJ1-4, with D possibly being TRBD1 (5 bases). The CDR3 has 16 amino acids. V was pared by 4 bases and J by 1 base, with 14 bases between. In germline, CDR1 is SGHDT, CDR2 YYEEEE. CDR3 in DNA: TGTGCCAGCAGCCGATACCGGGACTTAACTAATGAAAAACTGTTTTTT. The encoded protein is CASSRYRDLTNEKLFF.

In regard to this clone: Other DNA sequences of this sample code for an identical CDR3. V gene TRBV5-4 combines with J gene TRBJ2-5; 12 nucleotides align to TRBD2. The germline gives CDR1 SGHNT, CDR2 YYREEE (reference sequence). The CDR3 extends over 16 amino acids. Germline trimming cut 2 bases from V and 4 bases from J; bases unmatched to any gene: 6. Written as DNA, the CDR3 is TGTGCCAGCAGCTTAAGACTAGCGGGGGTTGGAGAGACCCAGTACTTC. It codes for CASSLRLAGVGETQYF.

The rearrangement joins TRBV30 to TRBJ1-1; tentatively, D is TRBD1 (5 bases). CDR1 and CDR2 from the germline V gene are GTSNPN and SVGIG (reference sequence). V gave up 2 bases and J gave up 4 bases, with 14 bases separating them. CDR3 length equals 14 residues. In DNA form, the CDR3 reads TGTGCCTGGAGTCCAACGGGGAGGGGCACTGAAGCTTTCTTT. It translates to CAWSPTGRGTEAFF.

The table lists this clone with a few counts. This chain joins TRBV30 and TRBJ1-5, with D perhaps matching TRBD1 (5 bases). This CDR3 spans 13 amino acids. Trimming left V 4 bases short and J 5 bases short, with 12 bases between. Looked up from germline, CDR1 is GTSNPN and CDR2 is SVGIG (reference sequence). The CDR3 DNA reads TGTGCCTGGACAGGGTCGGAGGATCAGCCCCAGCATTTT. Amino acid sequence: CAWTGSEDQPQHF.

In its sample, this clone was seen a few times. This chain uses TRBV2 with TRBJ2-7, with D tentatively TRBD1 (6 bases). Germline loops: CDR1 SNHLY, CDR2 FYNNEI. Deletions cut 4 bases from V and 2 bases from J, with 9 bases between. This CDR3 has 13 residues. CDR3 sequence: CASSARTAYEQYF. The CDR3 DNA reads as TGTGCCAGCAGTGCGCGGACAGCCTACGAGCAGTACTTC.

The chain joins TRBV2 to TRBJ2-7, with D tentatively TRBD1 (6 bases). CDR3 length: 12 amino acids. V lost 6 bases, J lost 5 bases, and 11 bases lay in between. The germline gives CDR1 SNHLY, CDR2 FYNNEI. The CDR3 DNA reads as TGTGCCAGCAGACAGGGTTGGGACGAGCAGTACTTC. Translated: CASRQGWDEQYF.

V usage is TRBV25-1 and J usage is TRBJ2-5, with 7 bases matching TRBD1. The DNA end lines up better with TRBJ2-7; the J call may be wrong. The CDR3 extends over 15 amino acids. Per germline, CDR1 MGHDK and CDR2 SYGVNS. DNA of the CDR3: TGTGCCAGCAGTGGGAACCGGGACAGCCTCTACGAGCAGTACTTC. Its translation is CASSGNRDSLYEQYF.

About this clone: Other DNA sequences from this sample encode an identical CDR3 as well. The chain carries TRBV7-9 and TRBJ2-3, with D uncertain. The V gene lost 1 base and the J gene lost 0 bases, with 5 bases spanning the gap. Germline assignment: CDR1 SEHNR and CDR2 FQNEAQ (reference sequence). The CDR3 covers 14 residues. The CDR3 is CASSLGSSTDTQYF. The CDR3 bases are TGTGCCAGCAGCTTAGGTTCTAGCACAGATACGCAGTATTTT. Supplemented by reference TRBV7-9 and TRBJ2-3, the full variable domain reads DTGVSQNPRHKITKRGQNVTFRCDPISEHNRLYWYRQTLGQGPEFLTYFQNEAQLEKSRLLSDRFSAERPKGSFSTLEIQRTEQGDSAMYLCASSLGSSTDTQYFGPGTRLTVL.

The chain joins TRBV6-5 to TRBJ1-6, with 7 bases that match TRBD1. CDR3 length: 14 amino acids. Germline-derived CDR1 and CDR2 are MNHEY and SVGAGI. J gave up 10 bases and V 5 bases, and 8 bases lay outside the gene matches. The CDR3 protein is CASSPDRLVSPLHF. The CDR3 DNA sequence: TGTGCCAGCAGTCCGGACAGGCTTGTGTCACCCCTCCACTTT.

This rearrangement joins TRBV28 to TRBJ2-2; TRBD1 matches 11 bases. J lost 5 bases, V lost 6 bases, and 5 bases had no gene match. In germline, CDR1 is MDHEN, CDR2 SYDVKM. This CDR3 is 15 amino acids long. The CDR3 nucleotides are TGTGCCAGCAGACCGGACAGGGGGCGGACCGGGGAGCTGTTTTTT. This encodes CASRPDRGRTGELFF.

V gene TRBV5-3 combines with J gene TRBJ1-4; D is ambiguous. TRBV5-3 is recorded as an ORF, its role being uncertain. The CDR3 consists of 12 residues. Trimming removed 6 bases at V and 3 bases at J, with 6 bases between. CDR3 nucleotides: TGTGCCAGAATTACACCTAATGAAAAACTGTTTTTT. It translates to CARITPNEKLFF.

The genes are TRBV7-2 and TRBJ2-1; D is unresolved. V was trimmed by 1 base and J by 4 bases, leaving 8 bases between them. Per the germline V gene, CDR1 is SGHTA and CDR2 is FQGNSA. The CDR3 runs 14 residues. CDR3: CASSLVHSYNEQFF. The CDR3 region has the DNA TGTGCCAGCAGCTTAGTTCACTCATACAATGAGCAGTTCTTC.

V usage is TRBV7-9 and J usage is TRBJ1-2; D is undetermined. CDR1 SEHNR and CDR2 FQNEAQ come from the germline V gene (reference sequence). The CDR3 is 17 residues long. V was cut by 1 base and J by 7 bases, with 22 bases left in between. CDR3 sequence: CASSLESFGRAFVGYTF. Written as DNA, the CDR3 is TGTGCCAGCAGCTTAGAGTCTTTTGGTCGGGCGTTTGTTGGCTACACCTTC.

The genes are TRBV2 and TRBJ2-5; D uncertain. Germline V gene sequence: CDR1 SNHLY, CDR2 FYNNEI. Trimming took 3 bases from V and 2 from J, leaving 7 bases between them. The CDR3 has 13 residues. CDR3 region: CASSDPSQETQYF. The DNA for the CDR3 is TGTGCCAGCAGTGACCCTTCTCAAGAGACCCAGTACTTC.

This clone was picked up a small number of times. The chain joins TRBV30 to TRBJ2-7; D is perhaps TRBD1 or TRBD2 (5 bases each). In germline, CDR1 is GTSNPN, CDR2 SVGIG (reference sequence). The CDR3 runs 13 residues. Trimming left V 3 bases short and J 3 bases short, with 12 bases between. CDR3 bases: TGTGCCTGGAGGTCGGGGCAGAACTACGAGCAGTACTTC. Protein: CAWRSGQNYEQYF.

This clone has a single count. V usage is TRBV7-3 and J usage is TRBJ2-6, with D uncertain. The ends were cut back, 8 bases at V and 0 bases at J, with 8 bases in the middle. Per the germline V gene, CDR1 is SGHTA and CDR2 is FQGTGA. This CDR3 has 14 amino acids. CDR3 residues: CASGRNSGANVLTF. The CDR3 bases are TGTGCCAGCGGCCGGAACTCTGGGGCCAACGTCCTGACTTTC.

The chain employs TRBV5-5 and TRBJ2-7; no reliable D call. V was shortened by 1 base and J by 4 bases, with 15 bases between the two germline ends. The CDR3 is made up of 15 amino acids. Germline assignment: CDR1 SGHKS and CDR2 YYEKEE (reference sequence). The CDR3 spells CASSLSGLLPYEQYF. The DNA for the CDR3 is TGTGCCAGCAGCTTGTCCGGTTTACTCCCTTACGAGCAGTACTTC.

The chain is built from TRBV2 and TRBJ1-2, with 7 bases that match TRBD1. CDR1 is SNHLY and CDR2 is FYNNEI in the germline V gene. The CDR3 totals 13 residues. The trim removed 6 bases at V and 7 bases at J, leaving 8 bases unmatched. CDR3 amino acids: CASRQQGTGGYTF. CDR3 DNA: TGTGCCAGCAGACAACAGGGGACGGGTGGCTACACCTTC.

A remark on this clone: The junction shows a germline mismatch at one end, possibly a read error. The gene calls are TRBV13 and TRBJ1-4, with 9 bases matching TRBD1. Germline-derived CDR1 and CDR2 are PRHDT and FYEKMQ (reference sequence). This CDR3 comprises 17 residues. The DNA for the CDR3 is TGTGCCAGCAGCCTAGGGGGATTGGACAGGGGAGGTGAAAAACTGTTTTTT. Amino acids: CASSLGGLDRGGEKLFF.

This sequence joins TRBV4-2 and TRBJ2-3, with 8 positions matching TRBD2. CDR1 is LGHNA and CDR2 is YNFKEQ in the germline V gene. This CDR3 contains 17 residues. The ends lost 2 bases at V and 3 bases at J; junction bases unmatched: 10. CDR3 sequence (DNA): TGTGCCAGCAGCCAATCCCCCCCCGGGAGGGTGACAGATACGCAGTATTTT. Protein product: CASSQSPPGRVTDTQYF.

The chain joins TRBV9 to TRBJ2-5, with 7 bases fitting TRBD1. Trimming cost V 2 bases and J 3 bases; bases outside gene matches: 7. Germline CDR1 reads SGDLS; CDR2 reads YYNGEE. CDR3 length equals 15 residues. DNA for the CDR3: TGTGCCAGCAGCGTCTTCACAGGGGTCGAAGAGACCCAGTACTTC. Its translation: CASSVFTGVEETQYF.

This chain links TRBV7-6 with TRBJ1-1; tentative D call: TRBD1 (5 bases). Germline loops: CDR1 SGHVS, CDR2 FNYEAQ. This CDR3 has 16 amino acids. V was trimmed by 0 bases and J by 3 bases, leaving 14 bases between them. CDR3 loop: CASSLAPGRFHTEAFF. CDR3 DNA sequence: TGTGCCAGCAGCTTAGCGCCAGGGCGCTTTCACACTGAAGCTTTCTTT. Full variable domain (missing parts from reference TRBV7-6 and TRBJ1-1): GAGVSQSPRYKVTKRGQDVALRCDPISGHVSLYWYRQALGQGPEFLTYFNYEAQQDKSGLPNDRFSAERPEGSISTLTIQRTEQRDSAMYRCASSLAPGRFHTEAFFGQGTRLTVV.

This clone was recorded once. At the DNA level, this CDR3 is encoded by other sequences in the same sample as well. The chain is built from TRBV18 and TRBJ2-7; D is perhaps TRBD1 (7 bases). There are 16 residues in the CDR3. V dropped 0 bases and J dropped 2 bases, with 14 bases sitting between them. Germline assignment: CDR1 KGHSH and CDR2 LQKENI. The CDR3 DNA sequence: TGTGCCAGCTCACCACCGGGCCAGGGGGGAACCTACGAGCAGTACTTC. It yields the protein CASSPPGQGGTYEQYF.

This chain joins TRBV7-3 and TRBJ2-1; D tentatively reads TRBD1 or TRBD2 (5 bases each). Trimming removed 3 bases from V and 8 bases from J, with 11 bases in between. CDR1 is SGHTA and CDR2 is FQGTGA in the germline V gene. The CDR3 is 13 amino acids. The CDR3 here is CASSFRDGDEQFF. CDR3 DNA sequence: TGTGCCAGCAGCTTTAGGGACGGCGATGAGCAGTTCTTC.

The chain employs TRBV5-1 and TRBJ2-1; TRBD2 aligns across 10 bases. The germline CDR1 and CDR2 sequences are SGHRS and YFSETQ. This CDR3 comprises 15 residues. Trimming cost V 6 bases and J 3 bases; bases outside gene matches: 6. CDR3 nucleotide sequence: TGCGCCAGCACCAGAGCGGGAGGGCACTACAATGAGCAGTTCTTC. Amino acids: CASTRAGGHYNEQFF.

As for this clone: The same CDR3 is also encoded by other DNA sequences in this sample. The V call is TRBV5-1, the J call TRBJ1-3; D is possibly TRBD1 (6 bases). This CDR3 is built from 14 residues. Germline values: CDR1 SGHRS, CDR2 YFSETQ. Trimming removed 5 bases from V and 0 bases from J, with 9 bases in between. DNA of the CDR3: TGCGCCAGCAGACAGGGCCGCTCTGGAAACACCATATATTTT. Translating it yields CASRQGRSGNTIYF.

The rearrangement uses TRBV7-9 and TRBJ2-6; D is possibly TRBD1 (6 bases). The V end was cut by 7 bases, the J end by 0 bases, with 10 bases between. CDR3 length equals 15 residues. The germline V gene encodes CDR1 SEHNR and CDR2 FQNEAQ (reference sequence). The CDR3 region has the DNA TGTGCCAGCACCTGGGGGCTCTCTGGGGCCAACGTCCTGACTTTC. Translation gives CASTWGLSGANVLTF.

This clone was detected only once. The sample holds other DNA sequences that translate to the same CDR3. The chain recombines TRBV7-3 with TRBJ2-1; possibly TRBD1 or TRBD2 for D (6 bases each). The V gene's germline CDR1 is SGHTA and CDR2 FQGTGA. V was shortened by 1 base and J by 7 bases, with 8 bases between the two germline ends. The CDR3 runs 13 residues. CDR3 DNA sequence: TGTGCCAGCAGCTTAAGGAGGGGGAATGAGCAGTTCTTC. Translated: CASSLRRGNEQFF.